The next 29 T cell receptor beta chains were all read from a single sample in a study of blood T cells in healthy people across ages. Sample-barcoded 5' priming and a J-beta primer mix drove a second PCR of 7 to 11 cycles. TCRdb re-called the 5' RACE reads with MiXCR, one entry per CDR3 protein. The sample yields 1.5 million or so distinct CDR3 sequences, roughly 40% seen once. The sample consisted of blood. The receptor set was obtained from a woman younger than 35 in good health.

This chain links TRBV9 with TRBJ2-1, with 12 bases matching TRBD2. In germline, CDR1 is SGDLS, CDR2 YYNGEE. The trim removed 6 bases at V and 8 bases at J, leaving 9 bases unmatched. The CDR3 totals 15 residues. The CDR3 loop reads CASNEGLAGMDEQFF. In DNA form, the CDR3 reads TGTGCCAGCAACGAAGGACTAGCGGGAATGGATGAGCAGTTCTTC. Together with reference TRBV9 and TRBJ2-1, the CDR3 gives the full variable domain: DSGVTQTPKHLITATGQRVTLRCSPRSGDLSVYWYQQSLDQGLQFLIQYYNGEERAKGNILERFSAQQFPDLHSELNLSSLELGDSALYFCASNEGLAGMDEQFFGPGTRLTVL.

The chain joins TRBV4-1 to TRBJ2-7; 10 bases fit TRBD2. Trimming at V came to 5 bases and at J to 11 bases, leaving 6 bases not matched to a gene. Germline CDR1 is MGHRA and CDR2 is YSYEKL. CDR3 length: 12 amino acids. The CDR3 protein is CASSSTGTSEYF. Written as DNA, the CDR3 is TGCGCCAGCAGCTCGACCGGGACTAGCGAGTACTTC.

This clonotype has more than one count but fewer than ten. The rearrangement uses TRBV28 and TRBJ2-3; D gene uncertain. Trimming left V 4 bases short and J 6 bases short, with 11 bases between. Germline-derived CDR1 and CDR2 are MDHEN and SYDVKM. The length of the CDR3 is 13 residues. CDR3 protein: CASSYVGKDTQYF. For the CDR3, the DNA is TGTGCCAGCAGTTATGTGGGGAAGGATACGCAGTATTTT.

Many counts were recorded for this clonotype. V usage is TRBV10-3 and J usage is TRBJ2-7, with 9 bases that match TRBD2. The CDR3 is 15 residues long. With 6 bases clipped from V and 0 bases from J, the junction kept 6 bases outside the gene matches. CDR1 and CDR2 from the germline V gene are ENHRY and SYGVKD. CDR3 sequence reads: CAIRKTSGLSYEQYF. For the CDR3, the DNA is TGTGCCATCAGAAAGACTAGCGGACTCTCCTACGAGCAGTACTTC.

This clonotype was picked up a small number of times. The chain carries TRBV2 and TRBJ1-5; D remains ambiguous. This CDR3 has 16 residues. V lost 1 base, J lost 5 bases, and 15 bases lay in between. The germline CDR1 and CDR2 sequences are SNHLY and FYNNEI. CDR3 DNA: TGTGCCAGCAGTGAAGTGGGCAGCCAATCCTATCAGCCCCAGCATTTT. Residues: CASSEVGSQSYQPQHF.

This clonotype was counted at least ten times. V usage is TRBV29-1 and J usage is TRBJ2-3, with 13 bases matching TRBD2. The V gene's germline CDR1 is SQVTM and CDR2 ANQGSEA. The trim removed 5 bases at V and 4 bases at J, leaving 12 bases unmatched. The CDR3 covers 17 residues. As DNA, the CDR3 is TGCAGCGTTCTTGCCTACCGGACTAGCGGGAGCGCAGATACGCAGTATTTT. Translating gives CSVLAYRTSGSADTQYF.

The J gene is TRBJ2-7, the V gene TRBV29-1; TRBD2 agrees at 7 bases. The CDR3 length is 14 residues. V lost 6 bases and J lost 0; bases outside the gene matches: 8. CDR1 is SQVTM, CDR2 ANQGSEA, per germline. For the CDR3, the DNA is TGCAGCGTAAGGGCGGGGGACTCCTCCTACGAGCAGTACTTC. It translates to CSVRAGDSSYEQYF.

The chain joins TRBV12-3 or TRBV12-4 to TRBJ2-3; D might be TRBD1 (6 bases). CDR3 length equals 14 residues. Trimming left V 7 bases short and J 3 bases short, with 14 bases between. For the CDR3, the DNA is TGTGCCAGCAACCGCGCAGGGGTGACAGATACGCAGTATTTT. Translated: CASNRAGVTDTQYF.

The J gene is TRBJ2-7, the V gene TRBV20-1, with TRBD2 identical over 10 bases. There are 15 residues in the CDR3. V lost 1 base, J lost 7 bases, and 10 bases stayed unmatched. CDR1 is DFQATT, CDR2 SNEGSKA, per germline (reference sequence). This chain's CDR3 is CSARGRTSGHNEQYF. Here the CDR3 DNA reads TGCAGTGCTAGAGGGCGGACTAGCGGCCATAATGAGCAGTACTTC.

The chain has TRBV7-2 and TRBJ2-1; D gene unclear. In germline, CDR1 is SGHTA, CDR2 FQGNSA. This CDR3 spans 12 amino acids. V was shortened by 1 base and J by 8 bases, with 6 bases between the two germline ends. The CDR3 spells CASSLDVYEQFF. The CDR3 DNA sequence: TGTGCCAGCAGCTTAGATGTCTATGAGCAGTTCTTC. The full variable domain, rest sourced from reference TRBV7-2 and TRBJ2-1, is GAGVSQSPSNKVTEKGKDVELRCDPISGHTALYWYRQSLGQGLEFLIYFQGNSAPDKSGLPSDRFSAERTGGSVSTLTIQRTQQEDSAVYLCASSLDVYEQFFGPGTRLTVL.

The chain combines TRBV7-9 with TRBJ2-4; TRBD1 matches at 9 bases. From germline, CDR1 is SEHNR and CDR2 FQNEAQ (reference sequence). J lost 0 bases, V lost 4 bases, and 4 bases had no gene match. The CDR3 length is 16 residues. The CDR3 DNA reads TGTGCCAGCAGCTCACAGGGGGCCCTAGCCAAAAACATTCAGTACTTC. Translation: CASSSQGALAKNIQYF. Full variable domain (remainder filled in from reference TRBV7-9 and TRBJ2-4): DTGVSQNPRHKITKRGQNVTFRCDPISEHNRLYWYRQTLGQGPEFLTYFQNEAQLEKSRLLSDRFSAERPKGSFSTLEIQRTEQGDSAMYLCASSSQGALAKNIQYFGAGTRLSVL.

With regard to this clonotype: A much larger clone differs from this one at a single base, so this may be a read error. V gene TRBV20-1 combines with J gene TRBJ2-1; 8 bases match TRBD2. Looked up from germline, CDR1 is DFQATT and CDR2 is SNEGSKA (reference sequence). The CDR3 has 15 amino acids. The V and J ends lost 2 bases and 6 bases, in that order; junction bases with no gene match: 9. The CDR3 reads CSARSEREFINEQFF. CDR3 DNA sequence: TGCAGTGCTAGATCCGAGCGGGAGTTTATCAATGAGCAGTTCTTC.

This chain joins TRBV20-1 and TRBJ2-3; 9 bases align to TRBD1. With V trimmed by 0 bases and J by 4 bases, 8 bases remained unmatched. Germline V gene sequence: CDR1 DFQATT, CDR2 SNEGSKA (reference sequence). The CDR3 sequence is 16 residues long. CDR3 nucleotide sequence: TGCAGTGCTAGAGATGCGGGACAGGGAAGGTCAGATACGCAGTATTTT. Protein: CSARDAGQGRSDTQYF.

The rearrangement uses TRBV29-1 and TRBJ2-5; 13 bases are shared with TRBD2. CDR1 is SQVTM, CDR2 ANQGSEA, per germline. With 8 bases clipped from V and 11 bases from J, the junction kept 17 bases outside the gene matches. The CDR3 contains 15 residues. CDR3 DNA sequence: TGCAGCCCACGTGGACTAGCGGGAGAAAGCAATGAGCAGTACTTC. Its translation is CSPRGLAGESNEQYF.

This clonotype was detected a few times. This chain links TRBV7-9 with TRBJ2-7; 7 bases line up with TRBD1. Germline V gene sequence: CDR1 SEHNR, CDR2 FQNEAQ (reference sequence). The CDR3 sequence is 14 residues long. J was trimmed by 3 bases and V by 5 bases; bases with no gene match: 7. The CDR3 reads CASSPQGTDYEQYF. CDR3 in DNA: TGTGCCAGCAGCCCCCAAGGGACAGACTACGAGCAGTACTTC.

This rearrangement joins TRBV19 to TRBJ2-5, with D perhaps TRBD1 or TRBD2 (6 bases each). Germline V lookup: CDR1 LNHDA, CDR2 SQIVND (reference sequence). V dropped 7 bases and J dropped 1 base, with 13 bases sitting between them. This CDR3 is built from 14 residues. The CDR3 loop reads CASNGGSFQETQYF. The CDR3 nucleotides read TGTGCCAGTAACGGGGGCTCCTTCCAAGAGACCCAGTACTTC. Full variable domain (outside the CDR3, taken from reference TRBV19 and TRBJ2-5): DGGITQSPKYLFRKEGQNVTLSCEQNLNHDAMYWYRQDPGQGLRLIYYSQIVNDFQKGDIAEGYSVSREKKESFPLTVTSAQKNPTAFYLCASNGGSFQETQYFGPGTRLLVL.

This clonotype was recorded a few times. The V call is TRBV6-1, the J call TRBJ2-7, with D possibly being TRBD2 (5 bases). V lost 1 base to trimming and J lost 4 bases, with 8 bases between them. This CDR3 has 13 amino acids. Per the germline V gene, CDR1 is MNHNS and CDR2 is SASEGT. The CDR3 reads CASSEEEVYEQYF. DNA of the CDR3: TGTGCCAGCAGTGAAGAGGAGGTTTACGAGCAGTACTTC.

Turning to this clonotype: A read error may produce the germline difference seen at one junction end. The genes are TRBV6-2 or TRBV6-3 and TRBJ2-7, with D uncertain. The CDR3 runs 13 residues. In germline, CDR1 is MNHEY, CDR2 SVGEGT. This CDR3 is CTSSNPSPYEQYF. The CDR3, as DNA: TGTACCAGCAGCAATCCATCCCCCTACGAGCAGTACTTC.

This clonotype was seen a single time. This chain joins TRBV28 and TRBJ1-4; 9 nucleotides match TRBD1. The V and J ends lost 5 bases and 6 bases, in that order; junction bases with no gene match: 7. This CDR3 contains 15 residues. Germline values: CDR1 MDHEN, CDR2 SYDVKM. The CDR3 DNA reads TGTGCCAGCAGTACCAGGACAGGGGTTGATGAAAAACTGTTTTTT. Amino acids: CASSTRTGVDEKLFF.

The chain has TRBV5-1 and TRBJ2-5; possibly TRBD1 for D (6 bases). This CDR3 is built from 14 residues. Trimming pared 4 bases from V and 11 bases from J, leaving 21 bases between. The germline V gene encodes CDR1 SGHRS and CDR2 YFSETQ. In DNA, the CDR3 is TGCGCCAGCAGCGCTCGACAGGAGACCTACGAACAGTACTTC. Protein product: CASSARQETYEQYF.

The V call is TRBV24-1, the J call TRBJ1-5, with D hard to call. Germline-derived CDR1 and CDR2 are KGHDR and SFDVKD. With 4 bases removed from V and 5 bases from J, the gap between germline ends came to 11 bases. This CDR3 comprises 14 residues. CDR3 bases: TGTGCCACCAGTGAGGCAGGCCGCGATCAGCCCCAGCATTTT. It specifies CATSEAGRDQPQHF.

The V call is TRBV5-1, the J call TRBJ2-1, with a possible D match to TRBD1 (6 bases). Germline CDR1 SGHRS, CDR2 YFSETQ. The CDR3 consists of 14 residues. The V and J ends lost 4 bases and 5 bases respectively, with 13 bases between them. The CDR3 reads CASSPGHQDNEQFF. CDR3 sequence (DNA): TGCGCCAGCAGCCCGGGACATCAGGACAATGAGCAGTTCTTC.

This clonotype was seen more than once but under ten times. The chain links TRBV10-3 to TRBJ2-1; D possibly corresponds to TRBD2 (6 bases). Germline V lookup: CDR1 ENHRY, CDR2 SYGVKD. V was trimmed by 3 bases and J by 10 bases, leaving 22 bases between them. The CDR3 is 16 residues long. CDR3 DNA: TGTGCCATCAGTGAACCGACTAGATTGAGGTCGTGGGAGCAGTTCTTC. This gives the protein CAISEPTRLRSWEQFF.

The V call is TRBV3-1, the J call TRBJ2-1; TRBD1 agrees at 8 bases. V trimming: 4 bases; J trimming: 4 bases; junction bases outside the gene matches: 9. This CDR3 region has 16 residues. Germline assignment: CDR1 LGHDT and CDR2 YNNKEL (reference sequence). DNA for the CDR3: TGTGCCAGCAGCCCCCGACGGACAGGGACTTACAATGAGCAGTTCTTC. Its protein is CASSPRRTGTYNEQFF.

V usage is TRBV7-6 and J usage is TRBJ2-3; D uncertain. The V end lost 5 bases, the J end lost 0 bases, and 12 bases lay between the germline ends. The CDR3 totals 15 residues. Germline V gene data show CDR1 as SGHVS and CDR2 as FNYEAQ. The CDR3 is CASSQSRASTDTQYF. In nucleotides, the CDR3 is TGTGCCAGCAGCCAGAGTCGCGCGAGCACAGATACGCAGTATTTT.

This clonotype has a single count. The V gene is TRBV10-3, the J gene TRBJ1-1, with no clear D. This CDR3 is 12 amino acids long. Per germline, CDR1 ENHRY and CDR2 SYGVKD. Trimming cost V 6 bases and J 3 bases, with 8 bases left between them. CDR3 in amino acids: CAISPQHTEAFF. CDR3 bases: TGTGCCATCAGCCCACAACACACTGAAGCTTTCTTT.

In this sample, this clonotype turned up a few times. This sequence joins TRBV18 and TRBJ2-7; 7 bases are shared with TRBD1. Germline CDR1 KGHSH, CDR2 LQKENI. The CDR3 spans 15 residues. V gave up 4 bases and J gave up 0 bases; unmatched junction bases: 6. CDR3 sequence: CASSLNRGSSYEQYF. The CDR3 coding sequence is TGTGCCAGCTCACTGAACAGGGGAAGCTCCTACGAGCAGTACTTC.

The chain employs TRBV5-1 and TRBJ1-1, with D tentatively TRBD1 (5 bases). This CDR3 has 15 amino acids. The V gene lost 7 bases and the J gene lost 0 bases, with 16 bases spanning the gap. Germline CDR1 and CDR2: SGHRS and YFSETQ. CDR3 loop: CASSAQGSLNTEAFF. Here the CDR3 DNA reads TGCGCCAGCTCTGCCCAGGGCTCGTTGAACACTGAAGCTTTCTTT.

This chain links TRBV9 with TRBJ1-2; D perhaps matches TRBD1 (6 bases). The V gene lost 0 bases and the J gene lost 8 bases, with 17 bases spanning the gap. The V gene's germline CDR1 is SGDLS and CDR2 YYNGEE. The CDR3 totals 15 residues. This chain's CDR3 is CASSVALGGARGYTF. The CDR3 DNA is TGTGCCAGCAGCGTAGCTTTAGGGGGGGCACGGGGCTACACCTTC.